Listed below are T cell receptor beta chains from one sample, sequenced in a study of tumour-infiltrating T cells in Burkitt lymphoma. Assay: immunoSEQ multiplex PCR; the TCRdb copy retains only in-frame clones and omits some. The table has around 13,000 clones, over 75% seen once. The sample consisted of tumor tissue. Source of these receptors: a human donor with diffuse large B-cell lymphoma. Each CDR3 is given with its conserved first and last residue. The D gene is left open where the match is weak. The size entry is marked missing in some rows and otherwise reads once, few, many or a size class.

cdr3_aa,cdr3_nt,d_call,j_call,v_call,clone_size
CASRVSGYEAFF,TGTGCCAGCAGGGTTTCGGGCTATGAAGCTTTCTTT,-,TRBJ1-1,TRBV2,-
CASSLAAGGSQETQYF,TGTGCCAGCAGCTTAGCTGCCGGGGGCAGCCAAGAGACCCAGTACTTC,-,TRBJ2-5,TRBV7-2,-
CASSLGVGQGKAYEQYF,TGTGCCAGCAGCTTAGGTGTGGGGCAGGGGAAGGCCTACGAGCAGTACTTC,-,TRBJ2-7,TRBV11-2,-
CASSMSTGVKVYEQYF,TGTGCCAGCAGCATGTCGACAGGAGTCAAGGTCTACGAGCAGTACTTC,-,TRBJ2-7,TRBV13,few
CASSWESGTDTQYF,TGTGCCAGCAGTTGGGAGAGTGGCACAGATACGCAGTATTTT,-,TRBJ2-3,TRBV6-5,-
CASSQSHTGELFF,TGTGCTAGCAGTCAAAGCCACACCGGGGAGCTGTTTTTT,-,TRBJ2-2,TRBV7-7,-
CSVEEGYYEQFF,TGCAGCGTTGAAGAAGGCTATTATGAGCAGTTCTTC,-,TRBJ2-1,TRBV29-1,-
CASSPRGPNTEAFF,TGTGCCAGCTCACCCAGAGGACCGAACACTGAAGCTTTCTTT,-,TRBJ1-1,TRBV18,few
CASSDPGQAKAFF,TGCGCCAGCAGTGATCCGGGACAGGCTAAAGCTTTCTTT,TRBD1,TRBJ1-1,TRBV10-1,-
CASSGKLAGGWETQYF,TGTGCCAGCAGCGGGAAACTAGCGGGAGGGTGGGAGACCCAGTACTTC,TRBD2,TRBJ2-5,TRBV5-6,-
CASSFVTGVTDTQYF,TGTGCCAGCAGCTTCGTGACAGGGGTCACAGATACGCAGTATTTT,TRBD1,TRBJ2-3,TRBV5-6,few
CASSQGSGGKAFF,TGTGCCAGCAGCCAAGGTTCAGGGGGCAAAGCTTTCTTT,TRBD1,TRBJ1-1,TRBV14,-
CASGDPPRGANTEAFF,TGTGCCAGCGGAGACCCCCCGAGAGGTGCGAACACTGAAGCTTTCTTT,-,TRBJ1-1,TRBV7-8,-
CASSPPSGVETEAFF,TGTGCCAGCTCACCACCGTCAGGGGTGGAAACTGAAGCTTTCTTT,-,TRBJ1-1,TRBV18,few
CASSTRGGSDTQYF,TGTGCCAGCAGTACCCGGGGGGGTTCGGATACGCAGTATTTT,TRBD2,TRBJ2-3,TRBV6-5,-
CASSLMGTSQETQYF,TGTGCCAGCAGTTTAATGGGGACTAGCCAAGAGACCCAGTACTTC,TRBD2,TRBJ2-5,TRBV6-6,-
CASSLSISGGIYEQYF,TGTGCCAGCAGTTTATCGATAAGCGGGGGTATCTACGAGCAGTACTTC,TRBD2,TRBJ2-7,TRBV27,-